The rows below give T cell receptor beta chains drawn from one sample of a study of T cell repertoires in cytomegalovirus infection. One entry per CDR3 protein, called by TCRdb with MiXCR from the reads. The sample includes about 230,000 distinct CDR3 sequences, about 20% of them seen just once. Source material: CD8+ T cells from PBMCs. The receptors were gathered from a human donor in good health (CMV status not recorded). Some clones in this sample may be carry-over from other donors' samples. Both conserved end residues are trimmed from each CDR3.

TRBV28	TRBJ2-7	ASSLTPGAISYEQY
TRBV24-1	TRBJ2-5	ATSDLWETQY
TRBV4-1	TRBJ2-7	ASSQEWEYEQY
TRBV6-5	TRBJ2-5	ASSTGSGSQETQY
TRBV11-3	TRBJ2-2	ASSLLAGGTGELF
TRBV28	TRBJ2-5	ASSTTWRGLYQETQY
TRBV7-8	TRBJ1-5	ASSLHQGPAQPQH
TRBV29-1	TRBJ2-7	SVEDPGRYEQY
TRBV7-9	TRBJ2-1	ASSLYDEQF
TRBV7-3	TRBJ2-7	ASSLYGGNEQY
TRBV7-6	TRBJ2-1	ASSLRGTGHNEQF
TRBV6-2/TRBV6-3	TRBJ2-7	ASSYGLVSYEQY
TRBV28	TRBJ1-5	ASSLEQAHQPQH
TRBV11-1	TRBJ2-4	ASSHNTALLAKNIQY
TRBV27	TRBJ1-2	ASSLFSRDRKYGYT
TRBV10-2	TRBJ2-3	ASSDGGASTDTQY
TRBV2	TRBJ1-2	ASSARGGNYGYT